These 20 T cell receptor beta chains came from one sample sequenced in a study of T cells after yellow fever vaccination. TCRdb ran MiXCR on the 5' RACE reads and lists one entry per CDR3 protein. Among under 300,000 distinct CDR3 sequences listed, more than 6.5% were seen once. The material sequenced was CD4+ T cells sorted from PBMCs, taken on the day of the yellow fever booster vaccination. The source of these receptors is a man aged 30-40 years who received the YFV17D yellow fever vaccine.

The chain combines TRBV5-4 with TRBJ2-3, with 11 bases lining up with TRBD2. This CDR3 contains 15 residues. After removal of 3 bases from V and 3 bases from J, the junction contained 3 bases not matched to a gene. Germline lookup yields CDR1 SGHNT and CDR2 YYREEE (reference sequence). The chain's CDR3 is CASSYSGRDTDTQYF. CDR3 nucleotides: TGTGCCAGCAGCTATAGCGGGAGGGATACAGATACGCAGTATTTT.

The CDR3 DNA sequence: TGTGCCAGCAGCTTAGGCGGGACGACGAGGCATGAAAAACTGTTTTTT. It translates to CASSLGGTTRHEKLFF. The chain joins TRBV7-9 to TRBJ1-4; possible D gene TRBD1, 5 bases. The germline gives CDR1 SEHNR, CDR2 FQNEAQ (reference sequence). V lost 1 base and J 6 bases, leaving 15 bases between the germline ends. The CDR3 has 16 amino acids.

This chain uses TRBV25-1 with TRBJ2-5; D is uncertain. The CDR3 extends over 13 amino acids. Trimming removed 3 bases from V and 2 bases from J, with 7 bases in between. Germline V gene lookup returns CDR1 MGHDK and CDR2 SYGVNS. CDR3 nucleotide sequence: TGTGCCAGCAGTGAGGCAGGTCAAGAGACCCAGTACTTC. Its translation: CASSEAGQETQYF.

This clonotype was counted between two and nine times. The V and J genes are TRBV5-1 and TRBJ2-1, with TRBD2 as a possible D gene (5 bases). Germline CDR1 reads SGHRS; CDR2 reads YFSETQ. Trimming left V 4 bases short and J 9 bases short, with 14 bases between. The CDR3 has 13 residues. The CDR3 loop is CASSEYLEGEQFF. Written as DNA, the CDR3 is TGCGCCAGCAGCGAATACCTTGAGGGTGAGCAGTTCTTC.

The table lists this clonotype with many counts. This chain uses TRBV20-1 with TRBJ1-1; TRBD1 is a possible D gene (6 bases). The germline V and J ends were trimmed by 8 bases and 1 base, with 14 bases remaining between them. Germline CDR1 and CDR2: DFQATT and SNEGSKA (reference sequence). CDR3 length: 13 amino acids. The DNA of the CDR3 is TGCAGTTCCCCACAGGGACCGAACACTGAAGCTTTCTTT. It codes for CSSPQGPNTEAFF.

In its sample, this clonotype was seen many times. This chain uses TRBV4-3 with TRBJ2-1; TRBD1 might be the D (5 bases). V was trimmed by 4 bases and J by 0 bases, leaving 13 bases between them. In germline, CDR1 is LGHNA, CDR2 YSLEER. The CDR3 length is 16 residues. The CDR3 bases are TGCGCCAGCAGCCTCGACAGAGGTAGCTCCTACAATGAGCAGTTCTTC. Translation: CASSLDRGSSYNEQFF.

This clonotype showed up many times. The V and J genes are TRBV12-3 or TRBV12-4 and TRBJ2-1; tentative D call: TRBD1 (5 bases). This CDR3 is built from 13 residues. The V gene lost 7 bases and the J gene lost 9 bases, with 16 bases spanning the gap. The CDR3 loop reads CASTSRQGGEQFF. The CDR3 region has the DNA TGTGCCAGCACCTCTAGGCAGGGCGGTGAGCAGTTCTTC.

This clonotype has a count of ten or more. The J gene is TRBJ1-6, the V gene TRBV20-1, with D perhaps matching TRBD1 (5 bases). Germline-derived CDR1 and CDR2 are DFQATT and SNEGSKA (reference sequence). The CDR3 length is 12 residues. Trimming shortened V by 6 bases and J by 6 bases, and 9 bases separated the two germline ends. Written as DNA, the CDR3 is TGCAGTGCCAGGGAGGGTAATTCACCCCTCCACTTT. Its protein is CSAREGNSPLHF.

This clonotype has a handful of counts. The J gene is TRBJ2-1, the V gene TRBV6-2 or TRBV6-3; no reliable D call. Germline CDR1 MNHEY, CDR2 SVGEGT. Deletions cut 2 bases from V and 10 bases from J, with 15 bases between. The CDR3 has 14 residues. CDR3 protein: CASSYPTVLREQFF. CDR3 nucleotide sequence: TGTGCCAGCAGTTACCCGACTGTTCTCCGGGAGCAGTTCTTC.

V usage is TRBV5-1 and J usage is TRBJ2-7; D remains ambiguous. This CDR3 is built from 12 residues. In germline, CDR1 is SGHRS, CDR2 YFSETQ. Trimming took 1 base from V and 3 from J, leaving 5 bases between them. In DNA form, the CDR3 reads TGCGCCAGCAGCTTGAAACGCTACGAGCAGTACTTC. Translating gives CASSLKRYEQYF. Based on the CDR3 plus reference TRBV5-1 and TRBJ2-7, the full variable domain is KAGVTQTPRYLIKTRGQQVTLSCSPISGHRSVSWYQQTPGQGLQFLFEYFSETQRNKGNFPGRFSGRQFSNSRSEMNVSTLELGDSALYLCASSLKRYEQYFGPGTRLTVT.

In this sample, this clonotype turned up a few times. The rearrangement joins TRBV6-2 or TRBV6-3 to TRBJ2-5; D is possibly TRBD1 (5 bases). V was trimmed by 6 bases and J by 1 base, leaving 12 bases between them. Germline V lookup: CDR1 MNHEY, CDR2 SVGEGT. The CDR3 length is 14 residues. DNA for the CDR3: TGTGCCAGCAGCCAGGGTGGAACCCAAGAGACCCAGTACTTC. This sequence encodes CASSQGGTQETQYF.

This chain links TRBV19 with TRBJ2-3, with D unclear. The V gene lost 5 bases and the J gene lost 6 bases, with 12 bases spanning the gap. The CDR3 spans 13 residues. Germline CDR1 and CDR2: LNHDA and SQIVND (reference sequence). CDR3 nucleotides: TGTGCCAGTAGTTTTAAAAGTGCGGATACGCAGTATTTT. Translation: CASSFKSADTQYF.

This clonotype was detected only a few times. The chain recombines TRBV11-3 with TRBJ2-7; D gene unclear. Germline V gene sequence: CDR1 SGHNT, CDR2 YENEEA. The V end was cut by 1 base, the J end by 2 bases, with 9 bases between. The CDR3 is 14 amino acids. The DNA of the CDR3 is TGTGCCAGCAGCTTAGCGAGTCGACCCTACGAGCAGTACTTC. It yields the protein CASSLASRPYEQYF.

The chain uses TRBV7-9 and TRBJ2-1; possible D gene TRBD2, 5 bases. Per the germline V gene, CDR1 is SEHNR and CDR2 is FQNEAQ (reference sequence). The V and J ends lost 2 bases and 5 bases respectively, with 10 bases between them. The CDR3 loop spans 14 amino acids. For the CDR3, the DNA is TGTGCCAGCAGCTTAAGGAGCGGCAACAATGAGCAGTTCTTC. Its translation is CASSLRSGNNEQFF.

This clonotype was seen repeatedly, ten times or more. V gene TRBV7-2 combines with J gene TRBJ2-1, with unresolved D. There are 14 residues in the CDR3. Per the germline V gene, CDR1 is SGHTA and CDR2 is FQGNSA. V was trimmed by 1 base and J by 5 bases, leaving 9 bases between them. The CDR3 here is CASSLGQPNNEQFF. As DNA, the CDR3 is TGTGCCAGCAGCTTAGGGCAGCCGAACAATGAGCAGTTCTTC.

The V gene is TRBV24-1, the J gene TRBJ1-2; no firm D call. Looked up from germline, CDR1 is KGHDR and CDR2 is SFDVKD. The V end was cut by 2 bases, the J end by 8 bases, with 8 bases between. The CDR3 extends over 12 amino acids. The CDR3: CATSDSTSGYTF. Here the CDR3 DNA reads TGTGCCACCAGTGATTCAACCTCGGGCTACACCTTC.

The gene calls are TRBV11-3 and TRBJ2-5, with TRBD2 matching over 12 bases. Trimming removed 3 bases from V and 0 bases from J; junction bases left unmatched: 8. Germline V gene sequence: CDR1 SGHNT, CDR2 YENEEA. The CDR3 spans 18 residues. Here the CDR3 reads CASSFFASGREYQETQYF. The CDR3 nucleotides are TGTGCCAGCAGCTTCTTCGCTAGCGGGAGGGAGTACCAAGAGACCCAGTACTTC. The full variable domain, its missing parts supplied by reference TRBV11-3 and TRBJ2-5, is EAGVVQSPRYKIIEKKQPVAFWCNPISGHNTLYWYLQNLGQGPELLIRYENEEAVDDSQLPKDRFSAERLKGVDSTLKIQPAELGDSAVYLCASSFFASGREYQETQYFGPGTRLLVL.

The CDR3, as DNA: TGTGCCAGCTGCAGTACCGAGACCCAGTACTTC. The encoded protein is CASCSTETQYF. The chain uses TRBV12-3 or TRBV12-4 and TRBJ2-5, with D uncertain. The V end was cut by 8 bases, the J end by 5 bases, with 9 bases between. This CDR3 contains 11 residues.

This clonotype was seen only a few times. The CDR3 loop is CASKRNTDTQYF. The CDR3 DNA reads TGCGCCAGCAAGCGGAACACAGATACGCAGTATTTT. The chain joins TRBV5-1 to TRBJ2-3; a possible D gene is TRBD2 (5 bases). V lost 6 bases and J lost 2, with 7 bases in between. This CDR3 region has 12 residues. CDR1 and CDR2 from the germline V gene are SGHRS and YFSETQ.

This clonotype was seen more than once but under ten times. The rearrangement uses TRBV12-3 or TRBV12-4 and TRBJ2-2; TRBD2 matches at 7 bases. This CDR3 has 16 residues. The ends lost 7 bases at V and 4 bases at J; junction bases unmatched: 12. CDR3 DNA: TGTGCCAGCATCACAAGCGGGACGGTGAGCACCGGGGAGCTGTTTTTT. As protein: CASITSGTVSTGELFF.